This T cell receptor beta chain was observed in a study of blood T cell repertoires in COVID-19 (dated by TCRdb to the early 2020s). A note on the overall study: Collaborator samples came from the United States, Italy and Spain and covered acute and convalescent phases of COVID-19. The prospective study material was composed of cDNA or gDNA derived from T cells, B-cell-depleted T cells, or PBMCs. Deeply sampled blood TCRbeta repertoires from subjects exposed to, actively infected with, or recovered from COVID-19 were included in the dataset. The repertoires were released in a freely available public database meant as a resource for research on the immune response to SARS-CoV-2. Samples came from the ongoing ImmuneRACE study (first 160 participants) plus 1,254 subjects from 6 global collaborators. A de-identified subject ID, COVID-19 status, age in years and sex were almost always included in the sample metadata. Where available, HLA class I and class II types were taken from metadata supplied by the sample provider and were not determined by assay-based typing. Overall results and qualifications from the work: How much clinical and demographic metadata was included differed by source and by participant, and the metadata was provided uncurated.

CDR3 length: 14 amino acids, cysteine to phenylalanine. The DNA shown is the 42-base CDR3, in frame from base 1. V sheds 2 bases and J sheds 2 bases, leaving 10 bases between their ends. The germline V gene specifies SNHLY as CDR1 and FYNNEI as CDR2. One collaborating source in Seattle enrolled patients while the patients were actively infected and followed the patients over time throughout the course of disease. The collaborating institutions used their own protocols to collect whole blood in K2EDTA tubes. For TCRbeta analysis, collaborators shipped samples as frozen whole blood, isolated PBMCs, or DNA extracted from either of those sample types. TCRbeta CDR3 regions were amplified from genomic DNA using the immunoSEQ Assay, a bias-controlled multiplex PCR. As for the authors' bioinformatics: The number of nucleated cells in each sample was estimated from the amplification of reference gene primers within the assay. To quantify the absolute abundance of each unique TCRbeta CDR3 rearrangement, sequence reads were collapsed and filtered. For each sample, productive Simpson clonality was calculated by taking the square root of Simpson's diversity index across productive rearrangements. In TCRdb, the immuneACCESS table is reduced to in-frame sequences with V and J assigned. These tables do not hold every clone; where another copy was compared, an unresolved V gene accounts for under half, and the others remain unexplained. V, J and clone size are those of that table, while D and trimming were read from the DNA. The sample yields about 56,000 clones; 89% were counted once. The top ten constitute 43% of the sample.

This clone was detected once. Its specific antigen is unknown. Per-base qualities were not stored, and no clone one base away is much larger. This clonotype was sampled from a woman aged 60-75 years with COVID-19, enrolled during active disease. The chain couples TRBV2 to TRBJ2-7; the D segment cannot be called with confidence. The sample was peripheral blood. The encoded CDR3 is CASSEPNTAYEQYF. The DNA is as follows: TGTGCCAGCAGTGAACCGAACACAGCCTACGAGCAGTACTTC.